These 21 T cell receptor beta chains originate from one sample sequenced in a study of shared clonotypes between healthy human individuals. Repertoires were generated with immunoSEQ multiplex PCR, while TCRdb's copy carries only in-frame clones and drops some. Among over 700,000 clones listed, roughly two thirds were seen once. Sequencing input: memory CD4+ T cells sorted from blood. Subset here: CD45RA-negative fraction. These receptors came from a woman in her 30s in good health.

The J gene is TRBJ2-3, the V gene TRBV28; weak D call: TRBD2 (5 bases). Trimming pared 6 bases from V and 2 bases from J, leaving 15 bases between. The CDR3 contains 15 residues. Germline-derived CDR1 and CDR2 are MDHEN and SYDVKM. CDR3 DNA sequence: TGTGCCAGCAGCACCCAGCGGATCTACACAGATACGCAGTATTTT. Amino acid sequence: CASSTQRIYTDTQYF.

This clone has only a few counts. This chain links TRBV10-1 with TRBJ2-7; D unresolved. The CDR3 runs to 14 residues. Trimming left V 9 bases short and J 2 bases short, with 17 bases between. Germline CDR1 reads WNHNN; CDR2 reads SYGVQD (reference sequence). CDR3: CASPVDQRPYEQYF. The DNA for the CDR3 is TGCGCCAGTCCTGTCGACCAGAGGCCCTACGAGCAGTACTTC.

This rearrangement joins TRBV9 to TRBJ1-3, with TRBD1 as a possible D gene (6 bases). V was clipped by 4 bases and J by 2 bases, with 13 bases between them. The CDR3 is 15 residues long. Per the germline V gene, CDR1 is SGDLS and CDR2 is YYNGEE. In DNA, the CDR3 is TGTGCCAGCAGCCTCCTCGAGGGGGCTGGAAACACCATATATTTT. Its protein product is CASSLLEGAGNTIYF.

The rearrangement joins TRBV5-1 to TRBJ1-3, with D possibly matching TRBD1 (5 bases). Looked up from germline, CDR1 is SGHRS and CDR2 is YFSETQ. CDR3 size: 16 residues. With 4 bases removed from V and 2 bases from J, the gap between germline ends came to 16 bases. CDR3 bases: TGCGCCAGCAGCGAGGGGACTGTAAGGGCTGGAAACACCATATATTTT. Its protein is CASSEGTVRAGNTIYF.

The chain carries TRBV2 and TRBJ1-3; D unclear. V gave up 4 bases and J gave up 1 base, with 5 bases separating them. The CDR3 is made up of 13 amino acids. The germline V gene has CDR1 SNHLY and CDR2 FYNNEI. As DNA, the CDR3 is TGTGCCAGCAGTGGGGGATCTGGAAACACCATATATTTT. Protein: CASSGGSGNTIYF. Drawing the rest from reference TRBV2 and TRBJ1-3, the complete variable domain is EPEVTQTPSHQVTQMGQEVILRCVPISNHLYFYWYRQILGQKVEFLVSFYNNEISEKSEIFDDQFSVERPDGSNFTLKIRSTKLEDSAMYFCASSGGSGNTIYFGEGSWLTVV.

The chain carries TRBV7-7 and TRBJ2-2, with TRBD1 matching 7 bases. The V gene's germline CDR1 is SSHAT and CDR2 FNYEAQ (reference sequence). The trim removed 6 bases at V and 6 bases at J, leaving 4 bases unmatched. This CDR3 is 13 amino acids long. The CDR3, as DNA: TGTGCCAGCAGTCCAGGACAGGCCGGGGAGCTGTTTTTT. Its protein product is CASSPGQAGELFF.

The V gene is TRBV2, the J gene TRBJ1-5; TRBD1 is a possible D gene (5 bases). Germline V lookup: CDR1 SNHLY, CDR2 FYNNEI. The CDR3 loop spans 12 amino acids. Trimming took 6 bases from V and 4 from J, leaving 7 bases between them. The CDR3 spells CASRRQNQPQHF. CDR3 nucleotides: TGTGCCAGCAGGCGACAGAATCAGCCCCAGCATTTT.

The V and J genes are TRBV5-1 and TRBJ1-2; TRBD1 matches 11 bases. Losses at the gene ends were 3 bases for V and 7 bases for J; bases not matched to a gene: 5. Per the germline V gene, CDR1 is SGHRS and CDR2 is YFSETQ. The CDR3 has 14 amino acids. The CDR3 DNA sequence: TGCGCCAGCAGCTCCGGACAGGGGGCGTTTGGCTACACCTTC. Translating gives CASSSGQGAFGYTF.

The gene calls are TRBV19 and TRBJ2-2; the match to TRBD2 covers 7 bases. Per the germline V gene, CDR1 is LNHDA and CDR2 is SQIVND (reference sequence). V lost 4 bases to trimming and J lost 10 bases; unmatched junction nucleotides: 9. The CDR3 runs 14 residues. CDR3 residues: CASSRASGTSELFF. CDR3 bases: TGTGCCAGTAGTAGGGCTAGCGGAACCTCGGAGCTGTTTTTT.

V and J are TRBV9 and TRBJ2-1; D not resolved. This CDR3 contains 15 residues. V dropped 0 bases and J dropped 9 bases, with 16 bases sitting between them. The germline CDR1 and CDR2 sequences are SGDLS and YYNGEE. The CDR3 loop reads CASSVEGGSAIEQFF. In DNA, the CDR3 is TGTGCCAGCAGCGTAGAGGGCGGATCGGCTATTGAGCAGTTCTTC.

This chain uses TRBV4-2 with TRBJ1-1, with 12 bases that match TRBD1. Trimming removed 0 bases from V and 7 bases from J; junction bases left unmatched: 6. The germline V gene has CDR1 LGHNA and CDR2 YNFKEQ. This CDR3 has 16 residues. Here the CDR3 reads CASSQDGGTGGNEAFF. The DNA for the CDR3 is TGTGCCAGCAGCCAAGACGGTGGGACAGGGGGCAATGAAGCTTTCTTT.

This rearrangement joins TRBV6-6 to TRBJ1-3; D might be TRBD1 (5 bases). Deletions cut 7 bases from V and 0 bases from J, with 13 bases between. The germline V gene encodes CDR1 MNHNY and CDR2 SVGAGI (reference sequence). The CDR3 has 15 amino acids. DNA for the CDR3: TGTGCCAGCACAAGCCGGGGGATCTCTGGAAACACCATATATTTT. Protein: CASTSRGISGNTIYF.

This clone was seen only a few times. J is TRBJ2-5 and V is TRBV14; the D gene is possibly TRBD2 (6 bases). The end of the DNA fits TRBJ2-7 better, so the J call may be wrong. This CDR3 is 14 amino acids long. The germline V gene encodes CDR1 SGHDN and CDR2 FVKESK. In DNA, the CDR3 is TGTGCCAGCAGCCAAGATTGGAGGGCATACGAGCAGTACTTC. Its translation is CASSQDWRAYEQYF.

This chain's CDR3 is CASSLGDTGVFTDTQYF. For the CDR3, the DNA is TGTGCCAGCTCACTTGGAGACACAGGGGTCTTCACAGATACGCAGTATTTT. The gene calls are TRBV18 and TRBJ2-3; 7 bases match TRBD1. The CDR3 contains 17 residues. V trimming: 4 bases; J trimming: 2 bases; junction bases outside the gene matches: 12. CDR1 and CDR2 from the germline V gene are KGHSH and LQKENI.

This sequence joins TRBV29-1 and TRBJ2-5, with D perhaps matching TRBD1 (7 bases). Deletions cut 5 bases from V and 5 bases from J, with 12 bases between. The germline CDR1 and CDR2 sequences are SQVTM and ANQGSEA. This CDR3 is built from 12 residues. The CDR3 DNA reads TGCAGCGTTACAGGGGCGGGGGAGACCCAGTACTTC. It is translated as CSVTGAGETQYF.

This clone showed up just once. The gene calls are TRBV2 and TRBJ1-3; TRBD1 is a possible D gene (5 bases). The V and J ends lost 1 base and 0 bases respectively, with 16 bases between them. The CDR3 runs 18 residues. From germline, CDR1 is SNHLY and CDR2 FYNNEI. The CDR3 nucleotides read TGTGCCAGCAGTGAAGGACTTGGGACGGGTAGCTCTGGAAACACCATATATTTT. Its protein product is CASSEGLGTGSSGNTIYF.

The chain is built from TRBV28 and TRBJ2-7, with a tentative D call TRBD2 (6 bases). Between the trimmed V and J ends, which lost 8 bases and 2 bases, there was a span of 19 bases. CDR1 is MDHEN, CDR2 SYDVKM, per germline. There are 15 residues in the CDR3. The CDR3 protein is CASAPAGRGTYEQYF. Here the CDR3 DNA reads TGTGCCAGCGCTCCCGCCGGGCGGGGAACCTACGAGCAGTACTTC.

In this sample, this clone turned up a few times. V and J are TRBV5-1 and TRBJ2-3, with 9 bases matching TRBD2. In germline, CDR1 is SGHRS, CDR2 YFSETQ. The CDR3 sequence is 15 residues long. Trimming removed 2 bases from V and 4 bases from J; junction bases left unmatched: 5. The CDR3 spells CASSLRVAGADTQYF. In DNA, the CDR3 is TGCGCCAGCAGCTTAAGAGTAGCGGGGGCAGATACGCAGTATTTT.

V and J are TRBV11-3 and TRBJ2-1; 8 bases match TRBD2. V shed 5 bases and J 6 bases; nucleotides not matched to a gene: 6. The CDR3 contains 14 residues. The V gene's germline CDR1 is SGHNT and CDR2 YENEEA. CDR3 sequence reads: CASSPRGTSNEQFF. The CDR3 region has the DNA TGTGCCAGCAGCCCCAGAGGGACTAGCAATGAGCAGTTCTTC. Full variable domain (outside the CDR3, taken from reference TRBV11-3 and TRBJ2-1): EAGVVQSPRYKIIEKKQPVAFWCNPISGHNTLYWYLQNLGQGPELLIRYENEEAVDDSQLPKDRFSAERLKGVDSTLKIQPAELGDSAVYLCASSPRGTSNEQFFGPGTRLTVL.

The table lists this clone with a count of one. The chain joins TRBV18 to TRBJ1-1; tentative D call: TRBD1 (6 bases). The CDR3 is made up of 15 amino acids. Trimming left V 3 bases short and J 0 bases short, with 11 bases between. Germline loops: CDR1 KGHSH, CDR2 LQKENI. This chain's CDR3 is CASSPAGHLNTEAFF. As DNA, the CDR3 is TGTGCCAGCTCACCCGCGGGACACCTGAACACTGAAGCTTTCTTT.

On this clone itself: Other nucleotide sequences in the sample specify the same CDR3. The chain recombines TRBV29-1 with TRBJ1-1, with unresolved D. Germline CDR1 is SQVTM and CDR2 is ANQGSEA. There are 11 residues in the CDR3. Trimming removed 6 bases at V and 1 base at J, with 6 bases between. The DNA for the CDR3 is TGCAGCGTGTCCAGGAACACTGAAGCTTTCTTT. This sequence encodes CSVSRNTEAFF.